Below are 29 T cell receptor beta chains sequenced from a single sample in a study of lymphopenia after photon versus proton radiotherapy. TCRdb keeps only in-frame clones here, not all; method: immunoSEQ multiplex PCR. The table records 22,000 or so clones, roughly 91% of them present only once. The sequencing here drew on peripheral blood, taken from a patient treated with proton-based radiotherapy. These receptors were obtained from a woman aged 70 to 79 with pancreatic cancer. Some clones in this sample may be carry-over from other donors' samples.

The CDR3 region is CAISDHLRGAEAFF. In DNA, the CDR3 is TGTGCCATCAGTGATCACCTCAGGGGTGCTGAAGCTTTCTTT. V is TRBV10-3 and J is TRBJ1-1; perhaps TRBD1 as D (6 bases). Germline-derived CDR1 and CDR2 are ENHRY and SYGVKD. CDR3 length: 14 residues. V dropped 3 bases and J dropped 6 bases, with 14 bases sitting between them.

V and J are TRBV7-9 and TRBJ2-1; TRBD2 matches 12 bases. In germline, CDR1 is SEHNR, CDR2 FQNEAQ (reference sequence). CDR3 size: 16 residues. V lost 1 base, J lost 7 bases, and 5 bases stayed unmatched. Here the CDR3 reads CASSLEGLAGRNEQFF. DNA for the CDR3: TGTGCCAGCAGCTTAGAGGGACTAGCGGGTAGAAATGAGCAGTTCTTC.

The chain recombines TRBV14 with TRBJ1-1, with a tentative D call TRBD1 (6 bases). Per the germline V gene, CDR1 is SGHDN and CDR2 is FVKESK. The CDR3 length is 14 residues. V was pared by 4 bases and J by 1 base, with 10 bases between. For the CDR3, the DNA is TGTGCCAGCAGCCTAGGACAGACGAACACTGAAGCTTTCTTT. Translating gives CASSLGQTNTEAFF.

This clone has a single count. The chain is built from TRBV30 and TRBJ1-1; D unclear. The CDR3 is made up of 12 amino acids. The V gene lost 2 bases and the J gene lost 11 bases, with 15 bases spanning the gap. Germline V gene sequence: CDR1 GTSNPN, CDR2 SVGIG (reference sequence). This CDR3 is CAWSPRKIGAFF. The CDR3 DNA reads TGTGCCTGGAGTCCTCGGAAAATTGGTGCTTTCTTT.

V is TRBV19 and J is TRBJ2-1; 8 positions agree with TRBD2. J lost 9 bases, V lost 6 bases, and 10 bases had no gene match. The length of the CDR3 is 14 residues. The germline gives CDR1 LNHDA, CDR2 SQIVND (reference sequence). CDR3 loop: CASSVAGRNTEQFF. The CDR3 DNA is TGTGCCAGTAGCGTAGCGGGACGGAATACTGAGCAGTTCTTC.

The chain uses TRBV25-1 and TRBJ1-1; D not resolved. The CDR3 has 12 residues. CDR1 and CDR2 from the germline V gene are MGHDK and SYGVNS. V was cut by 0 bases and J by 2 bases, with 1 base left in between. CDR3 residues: CASSEYNTEAFF. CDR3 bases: TGTGCCAGCAGTGAATATAACACTGAAGCTTTCTTT.

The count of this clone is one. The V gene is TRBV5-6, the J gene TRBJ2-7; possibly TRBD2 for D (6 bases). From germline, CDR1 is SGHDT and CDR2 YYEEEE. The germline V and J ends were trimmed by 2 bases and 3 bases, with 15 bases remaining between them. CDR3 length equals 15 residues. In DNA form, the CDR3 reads TGTGCCAGCAGCTTCTACCGGGACTGGGACTACGAGCAGTACTTC. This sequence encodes CASSFYRDWDYEQYF. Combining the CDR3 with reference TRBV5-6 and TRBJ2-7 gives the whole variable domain DAGVTQSPTHLIKTRGQQVTLRCSPKSGHDTVSWYQQALGQGPQFIFQYYEEEERQRGNFPDRFSGHQFPNYSSELNVNALLLGDSALYLCASSFYRDWDYEQYFGPGTRLTVT.

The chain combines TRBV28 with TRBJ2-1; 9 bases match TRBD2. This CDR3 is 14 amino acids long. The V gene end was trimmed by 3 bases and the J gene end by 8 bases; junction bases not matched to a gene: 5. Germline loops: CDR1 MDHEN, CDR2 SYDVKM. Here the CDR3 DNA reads TGTGCCAGCAGTTTTATAGCGGGAGATGATGAGCAGTTCTTC. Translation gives CASSFIAGDDEQFF.

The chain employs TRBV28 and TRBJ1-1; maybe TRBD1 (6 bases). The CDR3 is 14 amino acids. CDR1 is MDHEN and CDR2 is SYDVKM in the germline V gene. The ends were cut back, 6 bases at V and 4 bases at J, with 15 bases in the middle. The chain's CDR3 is CASRKRGVGTEAFF. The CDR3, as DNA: TGTGCCAGCAGAAAAAGGGGGGTCGGCACTGAAGCTTTCTTT. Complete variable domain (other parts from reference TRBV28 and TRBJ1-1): DVKVTQSSRYLVKRTGEKVFLECVQDMDHENMFWYRQDPGLGLRLIYFSYDVKMKEKGDIPEGYSVSREKKERFSLILESASTNQTSMYLCASRKRGVGTEAFFGQGTRLTVV.

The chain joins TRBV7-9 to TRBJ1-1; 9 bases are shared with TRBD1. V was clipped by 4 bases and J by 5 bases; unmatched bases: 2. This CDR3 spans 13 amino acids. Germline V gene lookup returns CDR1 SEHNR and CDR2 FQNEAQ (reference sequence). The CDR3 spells CASSSDRGTEAFF. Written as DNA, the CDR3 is TGTGCCAGCAGCTCGGACAGGGGAACTGAAGCTTTCTTT.

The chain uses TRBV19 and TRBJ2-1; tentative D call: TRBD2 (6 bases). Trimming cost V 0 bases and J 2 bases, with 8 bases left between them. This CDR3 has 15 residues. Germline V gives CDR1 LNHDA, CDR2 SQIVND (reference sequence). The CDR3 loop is CASSIDGSTYNEQFF. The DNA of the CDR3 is TGTGCCAGTAGTATAGACGGGAGCACCTACAATGAGCAGTTCTTC.

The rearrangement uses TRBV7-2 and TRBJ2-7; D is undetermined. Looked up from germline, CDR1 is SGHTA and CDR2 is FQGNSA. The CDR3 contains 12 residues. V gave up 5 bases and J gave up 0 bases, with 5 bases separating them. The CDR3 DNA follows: TGTGCCAGCAGCCCGAGCTCCTACGAGCAGTACTTC. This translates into CASSPSSYEQYF.

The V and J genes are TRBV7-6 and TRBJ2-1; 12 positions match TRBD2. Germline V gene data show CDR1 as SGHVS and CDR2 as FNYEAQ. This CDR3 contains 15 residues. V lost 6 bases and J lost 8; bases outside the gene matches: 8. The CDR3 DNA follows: TGTGCCAGCAGACCGACTAGCGGGAGTCTCGATGAGCAGTTCTTC. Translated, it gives CASRPTSGSLDEQFF.

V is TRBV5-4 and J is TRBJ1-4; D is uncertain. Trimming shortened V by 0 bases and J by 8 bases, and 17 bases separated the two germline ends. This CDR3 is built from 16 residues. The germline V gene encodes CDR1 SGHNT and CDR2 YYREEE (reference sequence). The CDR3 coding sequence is TGTGCCAGCAGCTTGGGCTTTAGGGTAAGGAGGGAAAAACTGTTTTTT. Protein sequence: CASSLGFRVRREKLFF.

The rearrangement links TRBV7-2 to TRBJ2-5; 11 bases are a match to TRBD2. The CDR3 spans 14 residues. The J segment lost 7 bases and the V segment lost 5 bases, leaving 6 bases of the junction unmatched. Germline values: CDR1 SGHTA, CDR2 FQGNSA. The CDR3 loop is CASSPGLAAGTQYF. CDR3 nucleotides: TGTGCCAGCAGCCCGGGACTAGCGGCGGGGACCCAGTACTTC. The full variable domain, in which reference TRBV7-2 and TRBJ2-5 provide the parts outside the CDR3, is GAGVSQSPSNKVTEKGKDVELRCDPISGHTALYWYRQSLGQGLEFLIYFQGNSAPDKSGLPSDRFSAERTGGSVSTLTIQRTQQEDSAVYLCASSPGLAAGTQYFGPGTRLLVL.

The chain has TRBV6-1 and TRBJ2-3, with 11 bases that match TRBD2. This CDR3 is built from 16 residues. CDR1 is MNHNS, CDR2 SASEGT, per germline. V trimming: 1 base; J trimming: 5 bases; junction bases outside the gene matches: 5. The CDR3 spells CASSEVLAGGQDTQYF. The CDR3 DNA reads TGTGCCAGCAGTGAAGTCCTAGCGGGAGGACAAGATACGCAGTATTTT.

The CDR3 spells CASGFFPGNTEAFF. The DNA of the CDR3 is TGTGCTAGTGGTTTCTTCCCAGGGAACACTGAAGCTTTCTTT. The chain recombines TRBV12-5 with TRBJ1-1; D is undetermined. The CDR3 length is 14 residues. Trimming stripped 3 bases from V and 1 base from J, with 9 bases between. Germline CDR1 and CDR2: LGHNT and FRNRAP.

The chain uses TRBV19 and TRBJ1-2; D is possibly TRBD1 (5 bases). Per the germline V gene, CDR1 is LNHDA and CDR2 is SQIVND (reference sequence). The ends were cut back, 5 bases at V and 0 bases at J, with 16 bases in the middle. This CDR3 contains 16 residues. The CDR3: CASSSHTGSANYGYTF. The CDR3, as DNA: TGTGCCAGTAGTTCACATACAGGAAGTGCTAACTATGGCTACACCTTC.

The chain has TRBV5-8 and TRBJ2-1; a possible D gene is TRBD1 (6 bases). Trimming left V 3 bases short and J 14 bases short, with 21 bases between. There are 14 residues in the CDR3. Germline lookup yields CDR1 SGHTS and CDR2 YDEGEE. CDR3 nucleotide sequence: TGTGCCAGCAGCTCAATTAATCAGGGGCCTTGGGAGTTCTTC. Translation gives CASSSINQGPWEFF.

This CDR3 reads CASSFPGTDTQYF. The CDR3 DNA reads TGTGCCAGCAGCTTTCCAGGGACAGATACGCAGTATTTT. The chain couples TRBV6-5 to TRBJ2-3, with D perhaps TRBD1 (5 bases). Trimming left V 6 bases short and J 3 bases short, with 10 bases between. CDR3 length: 13 residues. Germline loops: CDR1 MNHEY, CDR2 SVGAGI.

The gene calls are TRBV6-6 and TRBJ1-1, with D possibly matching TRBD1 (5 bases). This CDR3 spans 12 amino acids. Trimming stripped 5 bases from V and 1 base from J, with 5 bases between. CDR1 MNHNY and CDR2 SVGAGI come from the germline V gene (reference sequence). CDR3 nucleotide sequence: TGTGCCAGCAGTACAGGGAACACTGAAGCTTTCTTT. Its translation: CASSTGNTEAFF.

CDR3 residues: CASTGQGENTEAFF. The CDR3 DNA follows: TGTGCCAGCACTGGACAGGGTGAGAACACTGAAGCTTTCTTT. This chain joins TRBV6-1 and TRBJ1-1, with 8 positions matching TRBD1. CDR3 length: 14 residues. Trimming took 7 bases from V and 1 from J; bases not matched to a gene: 5. Germline lookup yields CDR1 MNHNS and CDR2 SASEGT.

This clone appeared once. The CDR3 reads CASSPSQGNQPQHF. CDR3 sequence (DNA): TGTGCCAGCTCCCCATCTCAGGGCAATCAGCCCCAGCATTTT. The chain has TRBV18 and TRBJ1-5; no clear D gene. Per the germline V gene, CDR1 is KGHSH and CDR2 is LQKENI. V shed 6 bases and J shed 2 bases, with 11 bases lying between them. This CDR3 is built from 14 residues.

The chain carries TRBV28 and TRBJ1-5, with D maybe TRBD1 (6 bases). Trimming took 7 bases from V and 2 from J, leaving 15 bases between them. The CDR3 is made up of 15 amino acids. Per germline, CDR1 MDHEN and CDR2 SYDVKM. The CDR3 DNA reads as TGTGCCAGCATGGGTGGGGGGGCTGGCAATCAGCCCCAGCATTTT. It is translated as CASMGGGAGNQPQHF.

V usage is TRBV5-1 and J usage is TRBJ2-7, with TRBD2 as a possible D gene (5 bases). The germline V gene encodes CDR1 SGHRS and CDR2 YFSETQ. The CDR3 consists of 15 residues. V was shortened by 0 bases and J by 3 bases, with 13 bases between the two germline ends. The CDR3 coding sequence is TGCGCCAGCAGCTTGGAGCCGGGATGGGTCTACGAGCAGTACTTC. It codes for CASSLEPGWVYEQYF.

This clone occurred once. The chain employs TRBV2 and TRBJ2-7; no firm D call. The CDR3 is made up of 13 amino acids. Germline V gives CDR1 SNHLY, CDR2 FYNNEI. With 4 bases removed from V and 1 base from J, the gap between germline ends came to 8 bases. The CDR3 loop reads CASSVGISYEQYF. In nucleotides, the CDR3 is TGTGCCAGCAGTGTGGGCATTTCCTACGAGCAGTACTTC.

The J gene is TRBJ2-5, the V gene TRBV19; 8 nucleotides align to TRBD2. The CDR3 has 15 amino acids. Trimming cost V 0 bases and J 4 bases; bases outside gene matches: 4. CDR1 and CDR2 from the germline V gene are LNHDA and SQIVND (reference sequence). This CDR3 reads CASSIDFLAGETQYF. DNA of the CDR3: TGTGCCAGTAGTATAGATTTCCTAGCGGGAGAGACCCAGTACTTC.

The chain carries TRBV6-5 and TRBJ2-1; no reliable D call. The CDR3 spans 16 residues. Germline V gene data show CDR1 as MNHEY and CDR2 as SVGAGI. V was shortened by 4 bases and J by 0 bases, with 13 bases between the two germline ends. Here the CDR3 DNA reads TGTGCCAGCAGTTCGAACCTACTGAGCTCCTACAATGAGCAGTTCTTC. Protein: CASSSNLLSSYNEQFF.

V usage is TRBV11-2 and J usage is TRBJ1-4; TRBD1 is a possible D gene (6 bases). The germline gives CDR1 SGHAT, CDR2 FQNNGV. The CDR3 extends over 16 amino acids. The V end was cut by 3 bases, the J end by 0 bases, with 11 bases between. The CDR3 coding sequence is TGTGCCAGCAGCTTGCGACAGGAAGCAACTAATGAAAAACTGTTTTTT. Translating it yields CASSLRQEATNEKLFF.